Below, 29 T cell receptor beta chains from the same sample are listed, as sequenced in a study of cytomegalovirus exposure and HLA in healthy donors. The study ran its PCR with 60 Vbeta and 13 Jbeta primers. TCRdb keeps only in-frame clones here, not all; method: immunoSEQ multiplex PCR. The sample yields more than 85,000 clones, 10% to 15% seen once. The sequenced sample was PBMCs. The receptors were sampled from a man aged 40-49 years in good health and CMV-seropositive.

The V call is TRBV5-1, the J call TRBJ2-7; D perhaps matches TRBD1 (5 bases). V lost 0 bases, J lost 0 bases, and 7 bases lay in between. The CDR3 extends over 14 amino acids. In germline, CDR1 is SGHRS, CDR2 YFSETQ. The CDR3 DNA sequence: TGCGCCAGCAGCTTGGACAGGAGCTCCTACGAGCAGTACTTC. The encoded protein is CASSLDRSSYEQYF.

This clone was seen only a few times. The V gene is TRBV5-1, the J gene TRBJ1-5; 10 bases map to TRBD1. The germline V gene encodes CDR1 SGHRS and CDR2 YFSETQ. The V and J ends lost 4 bases and 6 bases, in that order; junction bases with no gene match: 7. The CDR3 is 15 amino acids. The CDR3 nucleotides are TGCGCCAGCAGCCCGGGACAGGGGTCAGCTCAGCCCCAGCATTTT. Its translation is CASSPGQGSAQPQHF.

V and J are TRBV28 and TRBJ1-5; 9 positions match TRBD1. In germline, CDR1 is MDHEN, CDR2 SYDVKM. This CDR3 is built from 15 residues. After removal of 6 bases from V and 5 bases from J, the junction contained 8 bases not matched to a gene. CDR3 coding DNA: TGTGCCAGCAGACCCTGGACAGGGGCGGATCAGCCCCAGCATTTT. Protein product: CASRPWTGADQPQHF.

This rearrangement joins TRBV9 to TRBJ2-2; D gene ambiguous. V lost 3 bases, J lost 6 bases, and 9 bases lay in between. CDR1 and CDR2 from the germline V gene are SGDLS and YYNGEE. The CDR3 extends over 13 amino acids. The CDR3 reads CASSGDVAGELFF. CDR3 sequence (DNA): TGTGCCAGCAGCGGAGATGTGGCCGGGGAGCTGTTTTTT.

V usage is TRBV5-1 and J usage is TRBJ2-2, with D hard to call. There are 13 residues in the CDR3. Trimming removed 0 bases from V and 5 bases from J, with 5 bases in between. Germline V CDR1 and CDR2: SGHRS, YFSETQ. Written as DNA, the CDR3 is TGCGCCAGCAGCTTGGCCCCTACCGGGGAGCTGTTTTTT. This gives the protein CASSLAPTGELFF.

The V call is TRBV6-5, the J call TRBJ1-2; 7 positions agree with TRBD1. Trimming at V came to 6 bases and at J to 3 bases, leaving 1 base not matched to a gene. Looked up from germline, CDR1 is MNHEY and CDR2 is SVGAGI. The CDR3 spans 12 residues. The DNA of the CDR3 is TGTGCCAGCAGAGACAGGGACTATGGCTACACCTTC. This gives the protein CASRDRDYGYTF.

In this sample, this clone turned up a few times. The chain carries TRBV4-2 and TRBJ2-1; 12 bases are shared with TRBD2. The CDR3 has 16 amino acids. Trimming cost V 6 bases and J 8 bases; bases outside gene matches: 11. From germline, CDR1 is LGHNA and CDR2 YNFKEQ. The CDR3 bases are TGTGCCAGCAGTCTTGATACTAGCGGGAGGTCGGATGAGCAGTTCTTC. The encoded protein is CASSLDTSGRSDEQFF.

This clone was detected many times. This rearrangement joins TRBV2 to TRBJ2-1; 10 bases are a match to TRBD2. Germline loops: CDR1 SNHLY, CDR2 FYNNEI. The CDR3 is 16 residues long. V trimming: 7 bases; J trimming: 7 bases; junction bases outside the gene matches: 13. This chain's CDR3 is CASTLESGRARNEQFF. The CDR3 DNA reads as TGTGCCAGCACCCTAGAGAGCGGGAGGGCCAGAAATGAGCAGTTCTTC. Together with reference TRBV2 and TRBJ2-1, the CDR3 gives the full variable domain: EPEVTQTPSHQVTQMGQEVILRCVPISNHLYFYWYRQILGQKVEFLVSFYNNEISEKSEIFDDQFSVERPDGSNFTLKIRSTKLEDSAMYFCASTLESGRARNEQFFGPGTRLTVL.

This chain joins TRBV18 and TRBJ2-3, with TRBD1 matching over 7 bases. CDR1 is KGHSH and CDR2 is LQKENI in the germline V gene. The CDR3 is 14 amino acids. V shed 0 bases and J 5 bases; nucleotides not matched to a gene: 2. CDR3 bases: TGTGCCAGCTCACCACCAGCAGGGGGAGATACGCAGTATTTT. Protein product: CASSPPAGGDTQYF.

This clone has a handful of counts. The rearrangement links TRBV7-9 to TRBJ2-7, with 10 bases identical to TRBD2. Trimming at V came to 1 base and at J to 4 bases, leaving 4 bases not matched to a gene. This CDR3 contains 15 residues. CDR1 is SEHNR and CDR2 is FQNEAQ in the germline V gene (reference sequence). The CDR3 here is CASSLGGLATYEQYF. The CDR3 DNA reads as TGTGCCAGCAGCTTAGGGGGACTAGCGACTTACGAGCAGTACTTC.

This clone came up a few times. The chain has TRBV11-3 and TRBJ2-1; 8 bases align to TRBD2. After removal of 8 bases from V and 1 base from J, the junction contained 4 bases not matched to a gene. CDR1 SGHNT and CDR2 YENEEA come from the germline V gene. The CDR3 totals 14 residues. In DNA, the CDR3 is TGTGCCAGCGGGGCGGGGGGTTCCTACAATGAGCAGTTCTTC. Translating it yields CASGAGGSYNEQFF.

The chain links TRBV15 to TRBJ2-7, with a possible D match to TRBD2 (6 bases). The CDR3 consists of 14 residues. The ends were cut back, 1 base at V and 5 bases at J, with 12 bases in the middle. CDR1 is LNHNV and CDR2 is YYDKDF in the germline V gene (reference sequence). The CDR3 DNA follows: TGTGCCACCAGCAGAGCAAACGGGGGACACGAGCAGTACTTC. The encoded protein is CATSRANGGHEQYF.

The chain recombines TRBV28 with TRBJ2-7; TRBD2 matches at 9 bases. Germline V gene lookup returns CDR1 MDHEN and CDR2 SYDVKM. The CDR3 loop spans 15 amino acids. Trimming removed 6 bases from V and 1 base from J; junction bases left unmatched: 7. CDR3 residues: CASSPGSGGSYEQYF. For the CDR3, the DNA is TGTGCCAGCAGCCCAGGGAGCGGGGGGTCCTACGAGCAGTACTTC. Full variable domain (outside the CDR3, taken from reference TRBV28 and TRBJ2-7): DVKVTQSSRYLVKRTGEKVFLECVQDMDHENMFWYRQDPGLGLRLIYFSYDVKMKEKGDIPEGYSVSREKKERFSLILESASTNQTSMYLCASSPGSGGSYEQYFGPGTRLTVT.

The CDR3 DNA sequence: TGCGCCAGCAGCCAAGTGAGGGGGACTAGCGGGAGTGGAGAGACCCAGTACTTC. Its protein product is CASSQVRGTSGSGETQYF. This rearrangement joins TRBV4-1 to TRBJ2-5; TRBD2 aligns across 14 bases. V dropped 1 base and J dropped 4; count of bases not matched to a gene: 8. CDR3 size: 18 residues. Looked up from germline, CDR1 is MGHRA and CDR2 is YSYEKL.

The rearrangement joins TRBV18 to TRBJ2-7; 14 bases are shared with TRBD2. This CDR3 region has 15 residues. Germline CDR1 KGHSH, CDR2 LQKENI. V was pared by 0 bases and J by 6 bases, with 1 base of the junction left unmatched. The DNA of the CDR3 is TGTGCCAGCTCACCACCGACTAGCGGGAGGGGCGAGCAGTACTTC. Translated, it gives CASSPPTSGRGEQYF.

This clone was detected a few times. The genes are TRBV11-2 and TRBJ1-1, with TRBD1 as a possible D gene (6 bases). CDR1 and CDR2 from the germline V gene are SGHAT and FQNNGV. The CDR3 has 14 residues. Trimming stripped 5 bases from V and 5 bases from J, with 15 bases between. The CDR3 DNA sequence: TGTGCCAGCAGCCTGGGGGGGGGCTCGACTGAAGCTTTCTTT. Translation gives CASSLGGGSTEAFF. Supplemented by reference TRBV11-2 and TRBJ1-1, the full variable domain reads EAGVAQSPRYKIIEKRQSVAFWCNPISGHATLYWYQQILGQGPKLLIQFQNNGVVDDSQLPKDRFSAERLKGVDSTLKIQPAKLEDSAVYLCASSLGGGSTEAFFGQGTRLTVV.

This clone was observed a handful of times. The V call is TRBV6-1, the J call TRBJ2-1; 8 positions agree with TRBD2. The germline CDR1 and CDR2 sequences are MNHNS and SASEGT. This CDR3 spans 18 amino acids. With 0 bases clipped from V and 4 bases from J, the junction kept 11 bases outside the gene matches. In DNA form, the CDR3 reads TGTGCCAGCAGTGAAGCAGAGGGGGTACTAGCGGCGTACAATGAGCAGTTCTTC. This codes for CASSEAEGVLAAYNEQFF.

The table lists this clone with a few counts. The chain recombines TRBV25-1 with TRBJ1-4, with unresolved D. Trimming removed 3 bases from V and 8 bases from J, with 19 bases in between. The CDR3 loop spans 16 amino acids. CDR1 and CDR2 (germline): MGHDK, SYGVNS. The CDR3 sequence is CASSDPKYSKREKLFF. In DNA, the CDR3 is TGTGCCAGCAGTGACCCAAAGTACTCTAAGCGGGAAAAACTGTTTTTT.

This clone was detected many times. The chain uses TRBV7-2 and TRBJ2-1; 9 bases are a match to TRBD2. The junction had 10 bases not matched to a gene; V was cut back by 8 bases and J by 5 bases. CDR3 length: 15 residues. In germline, CDR1 is SGHTA, CDR2 FQGNSA. CDR3: CASETTGLADNEQFF. The CDR3 region has the DNA TGTGCCAGCGAAACCACGGGACTAGCTGACAATGAGCAGTTCTTC.

V and J are TRBV11-3 and TRBJ2-5; D not resolved. Germline V CDR1 and CDR2: SGHNT, YENEEA. The CDR3 extends over 15 amino acids. The V end was cut by 1 base, the J end by 1 base, with 10 bases between. The CDR3 protein is CASSLGVQAQETQYF. The CDR3 coding sequence is TGTGCCAGCAGCTTAGGAGTTCAGGCCCAAGAGACCCAGTACTTC.

The sample holds a few counts of this clone. The J gene is TRBJ2-7, the V gene TRBV2; TRBD2 aligns across 11 bases. CDR3 length: 16 residues. Germline V lookup: CDR1 SNHLY, CDR2 FYNNEI. The V segment lost 5 bases and the J segment 3 bases; nucleotides outside the gene matches: 9. CDR3 coding DNA: TGTGCCAGCAGTTATAGCGGGAGGGCCCTTGACTACGAGCAGTACTTC. Residues: CASSYSGRALDYEQYF.

This clone was observed a few times. The chain combines TRBV5-1 with TRBJ1-1, with D tentatively TRBD1 (6 bases). Germline V gene sequence: CDR1 SGHRS, CDR2 YFSETQ. This CDR3 has 15 residues. The V gene lost 2 bases and the J gene lost 1 base, with 12 bases spanning the gap. For the CDR3, the DNA is TGCGCCAGCAGCTTAATGGACAGTCCGAACACTGAAGCTTTCTTT. Translating it yields CASSLMDSPNTEAFF.

The rearrangement joins TRBV28 to TRBJ1-1, with D unresolved. V was shortened by 10 bases and J by 4 bases, with 10 bases between the two germline ends. The length of the CDR3 is 11 residues. Germline CDR1 MDHEN, CDR2 SYDVKM. CDR3 nucleotide sequence: TGTGCCACCTCACTCGCCACTGAAGCTTTCTTT. It codes for CATSLATEAFF.

J is TRBJ2-7 and V is TRBV5-1; no clear D gene. Trimming stripped 4 bases from V and 5 bases from J, with 13 bases between. The CDR3 runs 13 residues. CDR1 is SGHRS, CDR2 YFSETQ, per germline. CDR3 nucleotide sequence: TGCGCCAGCAGCCCCAGAAATTCCGACGAGCAGTACTTC. Its translation is CASSPRNSDEQYF.

The chain uses TRBV2 and TRBJ2-7, with a possible D match to TRBD2 (5 bases). CDR3 length: 13 amino acids. The V end lost 4 bases, the J end lost 6 bases, and 13 bases lay between the germline ends. Germline loops: CDR1 SNHLY, CDR2 FYNNEI. As DNA, the CDR3 is TGTGCCAGCAGTGTTGGGAGTCCGTCCGAGCAGTACTTC. It is translated as CASSVGSPSEQYF.

The chain carries TRBV7-9 and TRBJ2-3; 10 nucleotides align to TRBD2. Germline V lookup: CDR1 SEHNR, CDR2 FQNEAQ (reference sequence). The CDR3 has 17 amino acids. The ends lost 2 bases at V and 5 bases at J; junction bases unmatched: 10. This CDR3 reads CASSLSAGGPKVDTQYF. CDR3 coding DNA: TGTGCCAGCAGCTTATCAGCGGGAGGGCCTAAGGTAGATACGCAGTATTTT.

A few counts support this clone. The CDR3 coding sequence is TGTGCCAGCAGCGTTGGACAGGGGGCGAACACCGGGGAGCTGTTTTTT. Translated, it gives CASSVGQGANTGELFF. The chain recombines TRBV9 with TRBJ2-2; the match to TRBD1 covers 10 bases. The ends lost 2 bases at V and 0 bases at J; junction bases unmatched: 1. The CDR3 extends over 16 amino acids. Germline V gene lookup returns CDR1 SGDLS and CDR2 YYNGEE.

V usage is TRBV10-2 and J usage is TRBJ2-5; 10 bases map to TRBD2. The germline V gene encodes CDR1 WSHSY and CDR2 SAAADI. The J segment lost 3 bases and the V segment lost 2 bases, leaving 9 bases of the junction unmatched. The CDR3 is 17 residues long. DNA of the CDR3: TGCGCCAGCAGTGAGCATCCGAGCGGGAGGGAGAAAGAGACCCAGTACTTC. Amino acids: CASSEHPSGREKETQYF.

This clone was counted only a few times. The same CDR3 also results from other DNA sequences found in this sample. This chain uses TRBV5-1 with TRBJ1-1; TRBD1 might be the D (5 bases). CDR1 is SGHRS, CDR2 YFSETQ, per germline. V was trimmed by 0 bases and J by 5 bases, leaving 11 bases between them. The CDR3 runs to 14 residues. Here the CDR3 DNA reads TGCGCCAGCAGCTTGGGGGGAGGGGAGACTGAAGCTTTCTTT. Translation: CASSLGGGETEAFF.